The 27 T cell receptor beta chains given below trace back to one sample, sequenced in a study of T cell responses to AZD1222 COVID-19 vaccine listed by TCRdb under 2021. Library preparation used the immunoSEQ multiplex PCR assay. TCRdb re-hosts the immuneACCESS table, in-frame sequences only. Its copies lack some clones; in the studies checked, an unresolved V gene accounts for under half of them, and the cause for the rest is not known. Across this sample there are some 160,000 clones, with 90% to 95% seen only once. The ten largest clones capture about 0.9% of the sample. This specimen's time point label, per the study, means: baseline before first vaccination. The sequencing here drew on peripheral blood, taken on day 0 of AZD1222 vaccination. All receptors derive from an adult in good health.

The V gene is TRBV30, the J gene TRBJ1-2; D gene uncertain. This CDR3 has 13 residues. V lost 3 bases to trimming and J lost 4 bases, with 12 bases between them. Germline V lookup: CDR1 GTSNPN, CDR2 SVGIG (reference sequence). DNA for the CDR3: TGTGCCTGGAGGTTCGGGCAGAGCTATGGCTACACCTTC. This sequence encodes CAWRFGQSYGYTF.

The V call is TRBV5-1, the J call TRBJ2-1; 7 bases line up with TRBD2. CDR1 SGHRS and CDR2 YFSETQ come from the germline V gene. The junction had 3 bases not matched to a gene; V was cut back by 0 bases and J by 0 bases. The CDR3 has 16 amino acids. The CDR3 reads CASSLGTGGSYNEQFF. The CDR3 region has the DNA TGCGCCAGCAGCTTGGGGACGGGGGGCTCCTACAATGAGCAGTTCTTC.

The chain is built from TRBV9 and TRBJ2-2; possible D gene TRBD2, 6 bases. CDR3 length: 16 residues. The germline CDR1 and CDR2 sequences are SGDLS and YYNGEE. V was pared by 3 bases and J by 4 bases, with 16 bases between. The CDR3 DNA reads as TGTGCCAGCAGCGCCTTCGCGGGGATCGGCACCGGGGAGCTGTTTTTT. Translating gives CASSAFAGIGTGELFF.

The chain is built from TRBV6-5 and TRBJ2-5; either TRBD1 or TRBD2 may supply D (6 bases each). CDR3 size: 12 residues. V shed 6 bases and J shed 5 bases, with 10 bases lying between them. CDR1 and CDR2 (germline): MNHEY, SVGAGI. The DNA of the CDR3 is TGTGCCAGCAGGGGGGGCCCGGAGACCCAGTACTTC. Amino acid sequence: CASRGGPETQYF.

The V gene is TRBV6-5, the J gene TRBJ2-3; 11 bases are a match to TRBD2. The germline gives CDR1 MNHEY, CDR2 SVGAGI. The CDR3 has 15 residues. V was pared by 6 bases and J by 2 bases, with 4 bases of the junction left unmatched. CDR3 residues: CASRASGGSTDTQYF. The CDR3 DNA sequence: TGTGCCAGCAGAGCTAGCGGGGGGTCCACAGATACGCAGTATTTT.

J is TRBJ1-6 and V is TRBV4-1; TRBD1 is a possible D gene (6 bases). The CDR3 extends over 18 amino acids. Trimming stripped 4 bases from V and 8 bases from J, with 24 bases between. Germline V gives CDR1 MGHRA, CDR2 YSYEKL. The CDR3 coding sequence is TGCGCCAGCAGCCCAGGCCCCCAATCTACAGGGTCGGATTCACCCCTCCACTTT. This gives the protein CASSPGPQSTGSDSPLHF.

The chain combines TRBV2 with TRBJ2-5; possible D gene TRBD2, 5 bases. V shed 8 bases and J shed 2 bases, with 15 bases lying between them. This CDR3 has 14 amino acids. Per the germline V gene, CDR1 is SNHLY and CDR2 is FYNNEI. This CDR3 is CASSENGVQETQYF. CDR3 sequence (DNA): TGTGCCAGCTCGGAAAACGGGGTTCAAGAGACCCAGTACTTC.

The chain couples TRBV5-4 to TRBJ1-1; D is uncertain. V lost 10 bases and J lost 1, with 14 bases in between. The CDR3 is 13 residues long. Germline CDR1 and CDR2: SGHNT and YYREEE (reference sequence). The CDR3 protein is CAGRATPNTEAFF. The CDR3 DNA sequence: TGTGCCGGGCGGGCAACTCCGAACACTGAAGCTTTCTTT. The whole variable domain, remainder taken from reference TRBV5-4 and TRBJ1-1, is ETGVTQSPTHLIKTRGQQVTLRCSSQSGHNTVSWYQQALGQGPQFIFQYYREEENGRGNFPPRFSGLQFPNYSSELNVNALELDDSALYLCAGRATPNTEAFFGQGTRLTVV.

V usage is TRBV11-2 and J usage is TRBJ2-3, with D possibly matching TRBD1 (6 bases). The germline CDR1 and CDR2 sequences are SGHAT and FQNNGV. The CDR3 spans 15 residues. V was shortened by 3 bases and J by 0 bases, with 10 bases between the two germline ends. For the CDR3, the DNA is TGTGCCAGCAGCTTTGAGGGACAAAGCACAGATACGCAGTATTTT. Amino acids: CASSFEGQSTDTQYF.

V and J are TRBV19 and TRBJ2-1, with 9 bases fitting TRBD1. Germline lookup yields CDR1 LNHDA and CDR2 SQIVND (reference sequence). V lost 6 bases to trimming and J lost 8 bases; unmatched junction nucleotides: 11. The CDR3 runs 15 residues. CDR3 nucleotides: TGTGCCAGTAGGGGGGACAGGGATGGGACCGATGAGCAGTTCTTC. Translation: CASRGDRDGTDEQFF.

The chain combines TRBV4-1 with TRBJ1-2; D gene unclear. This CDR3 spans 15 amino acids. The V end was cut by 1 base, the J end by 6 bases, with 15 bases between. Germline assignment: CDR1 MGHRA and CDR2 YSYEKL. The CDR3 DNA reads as TGCGCCAGCAGCCAAGGTCGCGCGGCCCCACATGGCTACACCTTC. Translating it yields CASSQGRAAPHGYTF.

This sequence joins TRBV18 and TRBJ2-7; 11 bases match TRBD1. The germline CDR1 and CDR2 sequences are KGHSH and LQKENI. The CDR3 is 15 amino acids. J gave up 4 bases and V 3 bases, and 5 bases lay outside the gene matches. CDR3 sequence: CASSPAGTGGYEQYF. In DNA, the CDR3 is TGTGCCAGCTCACCCGCCGGGACAGGGGGGTACGAGCAGTACTTC.

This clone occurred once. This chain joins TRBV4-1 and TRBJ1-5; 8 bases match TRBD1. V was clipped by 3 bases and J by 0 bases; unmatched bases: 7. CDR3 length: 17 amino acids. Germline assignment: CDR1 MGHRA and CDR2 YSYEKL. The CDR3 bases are TGCGCCAGCAGCCACCGAACAGGGGGTCATAGCAATCAGCCCCAGCATTTT. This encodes CASSHRTGGHSNQPQHF.

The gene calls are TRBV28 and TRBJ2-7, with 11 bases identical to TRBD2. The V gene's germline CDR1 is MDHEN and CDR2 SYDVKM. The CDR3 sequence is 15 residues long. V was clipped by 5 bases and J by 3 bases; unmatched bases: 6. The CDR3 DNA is TGTGCCAGCAGTAAAACTAGCGGGGGCCTCTACGAGCAGTACTTC. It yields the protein CASSKTSGGLYEQYF.

CDR3 amino acids: CASSLLGQGSLVQYF. In DNA form, the CDR3 reads TGTGCCAGCAGCTTGCTTGGGCAGGGGTCTCTGGTGCAGTACTTC. The chain carries TRBV11-1 and TRBJ2-7, with TRBD1 as a possible D gene (6 bases). The germline CDR1 and CDR2 sequences are SGHAT and FQDESV (reference sequence). CDR3 size: 15 residues. With 3 bases removed from V and 9 bases from J, the gap between germline ends came to 21 bases.

The CDR3 DNA reads as TGTGCCAGTAGTACCATGACAGCTAACTATGGCTACACCTTC. It specifies CASSTMTANYGYTF. The V call is TRBV19, the J call TRBJ1-2; D is possibly TRBD1 (5 bases). V was trimmed by 4 bases and J by 0 bases, leaving 9 bases between them. The CDR3 runs to 14 residues. Looked up from germline, CDR1 is LNHDA and CDR2 is SQIVND (reference sequence). Looking up the rest from reference TRBV19 and TRBJ1-2 gives the full variable domain: DGGITQSPKYLFRKEGQNVTLSCEQNLNHDAMYWYRQDPGQGLRLIYYSQIVNDFQKGDIAEGYSVSREKKESFPLTVTSAQKNPTAFYLCASSTMTANYGYTFGSGTRLTVV.

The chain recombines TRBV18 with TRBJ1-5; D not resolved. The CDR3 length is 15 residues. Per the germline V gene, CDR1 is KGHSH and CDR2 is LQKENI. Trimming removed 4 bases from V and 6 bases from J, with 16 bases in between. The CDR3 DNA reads TGTGCCAGCTCACGGGGAATCCTTTCAGGTCAGCCCCAGCATTTT. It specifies CASSRGILSGQPQHF.

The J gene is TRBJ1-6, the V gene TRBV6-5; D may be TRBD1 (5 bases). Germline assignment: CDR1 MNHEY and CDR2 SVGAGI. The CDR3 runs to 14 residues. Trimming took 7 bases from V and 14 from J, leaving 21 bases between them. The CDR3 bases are TGTGCCAGCACCTTGGGGGATGGGGTTGGGGCCCTCCACTTT. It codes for CASTLGDGVGALHF.

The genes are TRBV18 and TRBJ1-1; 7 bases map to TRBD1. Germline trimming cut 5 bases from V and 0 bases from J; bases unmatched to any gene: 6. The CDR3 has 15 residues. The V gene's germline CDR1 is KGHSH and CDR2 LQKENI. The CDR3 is CASSSAGQMNTEAFF. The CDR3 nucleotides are TGTGCCAGCTCATCCGCGGGACAGATGAACACTGAAGCTTTCTTT.

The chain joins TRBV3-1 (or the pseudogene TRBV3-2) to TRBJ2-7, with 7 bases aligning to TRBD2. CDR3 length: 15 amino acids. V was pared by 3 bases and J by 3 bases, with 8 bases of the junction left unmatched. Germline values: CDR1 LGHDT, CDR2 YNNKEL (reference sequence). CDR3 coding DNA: TGTGCCAGCAGCCAGTTCCTTGGCGGGGGCTACGAGCAGTACTTC. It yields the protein CASSQFLGGGYEQYF.

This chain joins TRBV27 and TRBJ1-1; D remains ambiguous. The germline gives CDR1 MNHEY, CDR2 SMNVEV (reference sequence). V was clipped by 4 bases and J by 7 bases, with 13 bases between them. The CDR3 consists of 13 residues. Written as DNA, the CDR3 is TGTGCCAGCAGTTGGCACGGTTGGGGTGAAGCTTTCTTT. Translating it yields CASSWHGWGEAFF.

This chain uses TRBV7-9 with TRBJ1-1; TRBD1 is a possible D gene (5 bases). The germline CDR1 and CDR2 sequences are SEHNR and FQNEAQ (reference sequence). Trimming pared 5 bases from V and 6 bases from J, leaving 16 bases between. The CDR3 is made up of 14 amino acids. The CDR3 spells CASSLFLQGSEAFF. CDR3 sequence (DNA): TGTGCCAGCAGCCTCTTTTTGCAGGGATCTGAAGCTTTCTTT. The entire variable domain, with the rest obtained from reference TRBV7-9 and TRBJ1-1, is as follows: DTGVSQNPRHKITKRGQNVTFRCDPISEHNRLYWYRQTLGQGPEFLTYFQNEAQLEKSRLLSDRFSAERPKGSFSTLEIQRTEQGDSAMYLCASSLFLQGSEAFFGQGTRLTVV.

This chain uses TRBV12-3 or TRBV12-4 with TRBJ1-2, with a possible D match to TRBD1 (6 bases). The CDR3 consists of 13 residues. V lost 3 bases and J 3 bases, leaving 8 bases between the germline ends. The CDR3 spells CASSLRGDYGYTF. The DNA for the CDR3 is TGTGCCAGCAGTTTGAGGGGGGACTATGGCTACACCTTC.

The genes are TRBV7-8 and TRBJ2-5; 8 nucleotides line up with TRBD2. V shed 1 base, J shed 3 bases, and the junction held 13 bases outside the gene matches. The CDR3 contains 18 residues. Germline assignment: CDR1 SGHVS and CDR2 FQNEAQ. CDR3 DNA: TGTGCCAGCAGCTTAGTTCTAAGCGGGGGAAAAGTAAAAGAGACCCAGTACTTC. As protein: CASSLVLSGGKVKETQYF.

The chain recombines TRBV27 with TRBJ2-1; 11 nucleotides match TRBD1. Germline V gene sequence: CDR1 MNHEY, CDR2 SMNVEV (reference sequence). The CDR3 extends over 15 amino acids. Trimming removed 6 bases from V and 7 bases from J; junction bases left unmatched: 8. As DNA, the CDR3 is TGTGCCAGCAGCGCCTGGGACAGGGGGTTGAATGAGCAGTTCTTC. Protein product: CASSAWDRGLNEQFF.

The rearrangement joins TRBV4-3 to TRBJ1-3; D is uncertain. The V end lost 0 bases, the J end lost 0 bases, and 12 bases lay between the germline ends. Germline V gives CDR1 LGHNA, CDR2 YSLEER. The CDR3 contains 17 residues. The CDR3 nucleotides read TGCGCCAGCAGCCAAGACGTAGCAGGTTCCTCTGGAAACACCATATATTTT. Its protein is CASSQDVAGSSGNTIYF.

The CDR3 DNA follows: TGTGCCAGCAGTGGGGACAGGGGAAACCAGCCCCAGCATTTT. It is translated as CASSGDRGNQPQHF. The chain employs TRBV2 and TRBJ1-5; 10 nucleotides agree with TRBD1. The CDR3 is 14 residues long. With 4 bases clipped from V and 7 bases from J, the junction kept 4 bases outside the gene matches. Germline CDR1 and CDR2: SNHLY and FYNNEI.